Below, 23 T cell receptor beta chains from the same sample are listed, as sequenced in a study of identical twins. MiXCR, applied by TCRdb to the 5' RACE reads, yields one record per CDR3 protein. Among hundreds of thousands of distinct CDR3 sequences listed, 18% were seen once. These data also featured in a second study, about T cells expressing NK-cell markers.

What was sequenced was PBMCs. The receptors here all came from a woman between 18 and 29 years old in good health.

The chain is built from TRBV11-2 and TRBJ2-7; D is ambiguous. The V gene's germline CDR1 is SGHAT and CDR2 FQNNGV. The CDR3 sequence is 15 residues long. Trimming cost V 0 bases and J 6 bases, with 15 bases left between them. In DNA, the CDR3 is TGTGCCAGCAGCTTAGAGGGCCGAAATGTCCGCGAGCAGTACTTC. Translating gives CASSLEGRNVREQYF.

CDR3 sequence reads: CSAKIAGSYEQYF. In DNA, the CDR3 is TGCAGTGCTAAAATAGCGGGGTCCTACGAGCAGTACTTC. The chain is built from TRBV20-1 and TRBJ2-7; 8 nucleotides line up with TRBD2. CDR1 DFQATT and CDR2 SNEGSKA come from the germline V gene (reference sequence). J was trimmed by 1 base and V by 4 bases; bases with no gene match: 3. CDR3 length: 13 residues.

This clonotype appeared a few times. V usage is TRBV11-3 and J usage is TRBJ2-3; D is uncertain. This CDR3 spans 14 amino acids. Germline V gene sequence: CDR1 SGHNT, CDR2 YENEEA. Trimming shortened V by 5 bases and J by 2 bases, and 11 bases separated the two germline ends. The CDR3 region has the DNA TGTGCCAGCAGCCCAGACTCCGACACAGATACGCAGTATTTT. Protein: CASSPDSDTDTQYF.

V usage is TRBV6-1 and J usage is TRBJ2-5; D unclear. The V and J ends lost 6 bases and 1 base respectively, with 12 bases between them. Germline V gives CDR1 MNHNS, CDR2 SASEGT. This CDR3 contains 14 residues. CDR3 DNA: TGTGCCAGCAGGAGATCCAACCTCCAAGAGACCCAGTACTTC. This gives the protein CASRRSNLQETQYF.

The V call is TRBV12-3 or TRBV12-4, the J call TRBJ2-1; no clear D. Trimming took off 6 bases at V and 10 bases at J, with 10 bases between the two ends. This CDR3 is 11 amino acids long. This chain's CDR3 is CASSSLVEQFF. CDR3 nucleotide sequence: TGTGCCAGCAGCTCACTCGTGGAGCAGTTCTTC.

This clonotype showed up just a few times. This chain connects TRBV20-1 to TRBJ1-4, with D perhaps matching TRBD1 (5 bases). V lost 4 bases and J 5 bases, leaving 11 bases between the germline ends. The CDR3 has 13 residues. Germline CDR1 and CDR2: DFQATT and SNEGSKA (reference sequence). The CDR3 sequence is CSAIQGGNEKLFF. CDR3 bases: TGCAGTGCTATCCAGGGTGGGAATGAAAAACTGTTTTTT.

This clonotype was counted ten times or more. The rearrangement uses TRBV20-1 and TRBJ2-1; TRBD2 matches at 8 bases. Germline CDR1 is DFQATT and CDR2 is SNEGSKA (reference sequence). V was pared by 0 bases and J by 5 bases, with 6 bases of the junction left unmatched. The CDR3 is 15 amino acids. In DNA, the CDR3 is TGCAGTGCTAGAGATCCCAGCGGGGGCAACAATGAGCAGTTCTTC. Translation gives CSARDPSGGNNEQFF.

In this sample, this clonotype turned up a few times. The chain employs TRBV12-3 or TRBV12-4 and TRBJ2-3; TRBD2 matches 7 bases. The CDR3 contains 15 residues. V was clipped by 1 base and J by 6 bases; unmatched bases: 7. This CDR3 is CASSLGGGGRDTQYF. The CDR3 bases are TGTGCCAGCAGTTTAGGTGGGGGGGGACGGGATACGCAGTATTTT.

This clonotype was detected a few times. Mismatch with germline at one junction end may stem from a read error. The V gene is TRBV4-3, the J gene TRBJ2-1; a possible D gene is TRBD2 (6 bases). Per the germline V gene, CDR1 is LGHNA and CDR2 is YSLEER. This CDR3 spans 13 amino acids. CDR3 sequence reads: CASSRGLGDHVVF. The CDR3 DNA sequence: TGCGCCAGCAGCCGGGGACTCGGGGACCACGTAGTCTTC.

The sample holds a few counts of this clonotype. The rearrangement joins TRBV12-3 or TRBV12-4 to TRBJ1-1; possible D gene TRBD1, 6 bases. Trimming removed 6 bases at V and 11 bases at J, with 16 bases between. CDR3 length equals 12 residues. CDR3 in amino acids: CASSLGGADAFF. The CDR3 coding sequence is TGTGCCAGCAGCCTGGGGGGGGCGGATGCTTTCTTT.

This chain joins TRBV7-9 and TRBJ2-7, with D tentatively TRBD1 or TRBD2 (5 bases each). Trimming left V 11 bases short and J 2 bases short, with 19 bases between. CDR3 length: 14 amino acids. Germline V gene lookup returns CDR1 SEHNR and CDR2 FQNEAQ (reference sequence). In DNA form, the CDR3 reads TGTGCCTCCCAAGGGGACGAGAGGGCCTACGAGCAGTACTTC. Encoded protein: CASQGDERAYEQYF.

This chain links TRBV19 with TRBJ1-1, with TRBD1 matching 7 bases. Trimming took 5 bases from V and 3 from J; bases not matched to a gene: 6. There are 14 residues in the CDR3. Germline CDR1 reads LNHDA; CDR2 reads SQIVND (reference sequence). For the CDR3, the DNA is TGTGCCAGTAGTCTTTACAGGGGAGACACTGAAGCTTTCTTT. It translates to CASSLYRGDTEAFF.

There are a few counts of this clonotype. This chain connects TRBV6-1 to TRBJ1-4, with D unclear. CDR1 and CDR2 from the germline V gene are MNHNS and SASEGT. The CDR3 is 15 amino acids. Trimming pared 3 bases from V and 3 bases from J, leaving 11 bases between. The CDR3 loop is CASSDPGRSNEKLFF. The DNA for the CDR3 is TGTGCCAGCAGTGACCCCGGGAGGTCTAATGAAAAACTGTTTTTT.

The chain carries TRBV27 and TRBJ2-5, with TRBD2 matching 13 bases. The CDR3 runs 16 residues. The ends lost 6 bases at V and 0 bases at J; junction bases unmatched: 4. Germline-derived CDR1 and CDR2 are MNHEY and SMNVEV (reference sequence). DNA of the CDR3: TGTGCCAGCAGGAGGACTAGCGGGGGATACCAAGAGACCCAGTACTTC. As protein: CASRRTSGGYQETQYF.

This chain uses TRBV12-3 or TRBV12-4 with TRBJ1-2; D is unclear. This CDR3 is 15 amino acids long. Trimming took off 3 bases at V and 2 bases at J, with 13 bases between the two ends. The DNA for the CDR3 is TGTGCCAGCAGTTTTAGGCCGGCCCTCAACTATGGCTACACCTTC. This codes for CASSFRPALNYGYTF.

The sample holds a few counts of this clonotype. The V call is TRBV9, the J call TRBJ2-1; D is possibly TRBD2 (7 bases). The germline V and J ends were trimmed by 4 bases and 4 bases, with 21 bases remaining between them. Germline V gene data show CDR1 as SGDLS and CDR2 as YYNGEE. This CDR3 contains 17 residues. The CDR3 spells CASSPVGGATEYNEQFF. CDR3 coding DNA: TGTGCCAGCAGCCCCGTTGGGGGGGCGACGGAATACAATGAGCAGTTCTTC.

This clonotype was seen a handful of times. The chain links TRBV29-1 to TRBJ1-1; tentative D call: TRBD1 (6 bases). Germline V lookup: CDR1 SQVTM, CDR2 ANQGSEA. The length of the CDR3 is 16 residues. V lost 5 bases to trimming and J lost 6 bases, with 25 bases between them. CDR3 protein: CSVFGGGGGLVAEAFF. CDR3 in DNA: TGCAGCGTTTTTGGCGGAGGGGGGGGTTTGGTCGCTGAAGCTTTCTTT. The variable domain in full, with the rest retrieved from reference TRBV29-1 and TRBJ1-1, is SAVISQKPSRDICQRGTSLTIQCQVDSQVTMMFWYRQQPGQSLTLIATANQGSEATYESGFVIDKFPISRPNLTFSTLTVSNMSPEDSSIYLCSVFGGGGGLVAEAFFGQGTRLTVV.

The CDR3 loop is CSAEIRDLASLGTQYF. The CDR3 nucleotides read TGCAGTGCTGAAATCCGGGACTTGGCTAGCCTCGGTACGCAGTATTTT. The chain joins TRBV20-1 to TRBJ2-3, with a possible D match to TRBD2 (6 bases). Germline values: CDR1 DFQATT, CDR2 SNEGSKA (reference sequence). The CDR3 runs to 16 residues. V lost 5 bases and J 8 bases, leaving 26 bases between the germline ends.

This clonotype was seen at least ten times. The rearrangement uses TRBV5-1 and TRBJ1-1; D is uncertain. V lost 0 bases, J lost 3 bases, and 12 bases lay in between. This CDR3 is built from 15 residues. Germline CDR1 reads SGHRS; CDR2 reads YFSETQ. CDR3 DNA: TGCGCCAGCAGCTTGGGGGGTACAGAGGACACTGAAGCTTTCTTT. It is translated as CASSLGGTEDTEAFF.

This clonotype was observed a handful of times. J is TRBJ2-7 and V is TRBV20-1, with a tentative D call TRBD2 (6 bases). Trimming took off 7 bases at V and 6 bases at J, with 16 bases between the two ends. The CDR3 is made up of 12 amino acids. Germline V gene sequence: CDR1 DFQATT, CDR2 SNEGSKA (reference sequence). The CDR3 region has the DNA TGCAGTGTAGATCCGGGAGTCCCCGAGCAGTACTTC. Protein product: CSVDPGVPEQYF.

The V and J genes are TRBV6-5 and TRBJ2-1; D may correspond to TRBD1 or TRBD2 (6 bases each). V lost 7 bases, J lost 4 bases, and 17 bases lay in between. This CDR3 comprises 15 residues. CDR1 is MNHEY, CDR2 SVGAGI, per germline. Here the CDR3 DNA reads TGTGCCAGCACTTCGAAGGGGGGCCAGTACAATGAGCAGTTCTTC. Translated: CASTSKGGQYNEQFF.

V gene TRBV24-1 combines with J gene TRBJ2-1, with TRBD2 matching 14 bases. The J segment lost 6 bases and the V segment lost 3 bases, leaving 3 bases of the junction unmatched. This CDR3 contains 16 residues. In germline, CDR1 is KGHDR, CDR2 SFDVKD. The CDR3 sequence is CATSDPGTSGSNEQFF. The CDR3 DNA reads as TGTGCCACCAGTGATCCCGGGACTAGCGGGAGCAATGAGCAGTTCTTC.

This clonotype was seen more than once but under ten times. The chain is built from TRBV2 and TRBJ2-7; the D is unclear. CDR3 length equals 11 residues. Germline lookup yields CDR1 SNHLY and CDR2 FYNNEI. V dropped 4 bases and J dropped 4 bases, with 5 bases sitting between them. The CDR3 is CASSVFYEQYF. As DNA, the CDR3 is TGTGCCAGCAGTGTCTTTTACGAGCAGTACTTC.